This entry is about one T cell receptor beta chain. Antigen unknown. Trimming took off 3 bases at V and 1 base at J, with 4 bases between the two ends. This CDR3 region has 14 residues. CDR1 and CDR2 from the germline V gene are SGHAT and FQDESV (reference sequence). The data were obtained in a study of cytomegalovirus exposure and HLA in healthy donors. Turning to the study itself: Both the 100 to 150 validation repertoires and the roughly 700 first-cohort repertoires used the same platform, as reported by a later analysis. Overall study results and limits: Some TCR beta chains (roughly 160 of them) were listed as cytomegalovirus-associated.

Clones were read by immunoSEQ multiplex PCR, and TCRdb kept only the in-frame ones, dropping some. The sample has around 120,000 clones, 88% seen once. J is TRBJ2-6 and V is TRBV11-1, with D uncertain. This receptor was identified in a woman aged 18-30 years in good health and CMV-seropositive. Sequenced: PBMCs. The CDR3 here is CASSFHSGANVLTF. The CDR3 DNA reads TGTGCCAGCAGCTTCCATTCTGGGGCCAACGTCCTGACTTTC. Supplemented by reference TRBV11-1 and TRBJ2-6, the full variable domain reads EAEVAQSPRYKITEKSQAVAFWCDPISGHATLYWYRQILGQGPELLVQFQDESVVDDSQLPKDRFSAERLKGVDSTLKIQPAELGDSAMYLCASSFHSGANVLTFGAGSRLTVL.